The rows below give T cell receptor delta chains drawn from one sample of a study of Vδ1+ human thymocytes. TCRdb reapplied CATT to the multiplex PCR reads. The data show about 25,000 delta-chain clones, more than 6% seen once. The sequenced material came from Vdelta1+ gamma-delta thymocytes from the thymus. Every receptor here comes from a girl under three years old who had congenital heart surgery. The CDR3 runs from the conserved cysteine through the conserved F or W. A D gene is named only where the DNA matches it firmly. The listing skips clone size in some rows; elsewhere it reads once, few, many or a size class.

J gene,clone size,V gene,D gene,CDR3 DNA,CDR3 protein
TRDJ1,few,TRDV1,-,TGTGCTCTTGGGGAACTAAAAGGCGATTCAACCGATAAACTCATCTTT,CALGELKGDSTDKLIF
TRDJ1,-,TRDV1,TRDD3,TGTGCTCTTGGGGAACCTCACTCGCTGGGGGATAAGTACACCGATAAACTCATCTTT,CALGEPHSLGDKYTDKLIF
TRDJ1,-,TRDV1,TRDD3,TGTGCTCTTGGGCGCTTCTTGGCTGGGGGACTGCCCGATAAACTCATCTTT,CALGRFLAGGLPDKLIF
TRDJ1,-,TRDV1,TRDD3,TGTGCTCTTGGGGAACTTCTCCCCCTTGTCGCTGTCCTGGGGGATAAGGCGGATAAACTCATCTTT,CALGELLPLVAVLGDKADKLIF
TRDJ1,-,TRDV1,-,TGTGCTCTTGGGGAATCCGGACCTACGTTGGGGGCCAGCGATAAACTCATCTTT,CALGESGPTLGASDKLIF
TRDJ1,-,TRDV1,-,TGTGCTCTTACCCCACCTTATCATTCCCGGGGGGACCGAAAACTCATCTTT,CALTPPYHSRGDRKLIF
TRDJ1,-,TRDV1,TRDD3,TGTGCTCTTGGGGAACCCCTCAGGCCTACAGCTGGGGGATACTGGGAAGGTAAACTCATCTTT,CALGEPLRPTAGGYWEGKLIF
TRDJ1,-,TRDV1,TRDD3,TGTGCTCTTGGGGAATATACCCTGAAGCTTGGGGATAGAGCTTACACCGATAAACTCATCTTT,CALGEYTLKLGDRAYTDKLIF
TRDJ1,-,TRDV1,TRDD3,TGTGCTCTTGGGGGACTCCGCGCTGGGGGATACGTTTGGGATAAACTCATCTTT,CALGGLRAGGYVWDKLIF
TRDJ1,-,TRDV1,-,TGTGCTCTTGGGGAATACCTTCCTAACGGGGATACCCACACCGATAAACTCATCTTT,CALGEYLPNGDTHTDKLIF
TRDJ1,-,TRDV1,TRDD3,TGTGCTCTTGGGGAAATCACTTCGTCGACTGGGGGATACTTTAAAGCCGATAAACTCATCTTT,CALGEITSSTGGYFKADKLIF
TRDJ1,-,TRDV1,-,TGTGCTCTTGGGGAAGGCCACTGCTTCCTACGTATCCTGGGGGATTCTCGGCTGACCTCAAAGTACACCGATAAACTCATCTTT,CALGEGHCFLRILGDSRLTSKYTDKLIF
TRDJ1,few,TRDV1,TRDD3,TGTGCTCTTATGGGCCGGGTCGATGGGGGATACGCTTACACCGATAAACTCATCTTT,CALMGRVDGGYAYTDKLIF
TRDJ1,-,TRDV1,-,TGCGCTCTTGGGGAACTAGACCCCTCGGGGGGGACAGTGTACACCGATAAACTCATCTTT,CALGELDPSGGTVYTDKLIF
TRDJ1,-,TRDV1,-,TGTGCTCTTGGGGAACTCCGGCCCCATTCTTCCGCAGGGCACGATAAACTCATCTTT,CALGELRPHSSAGHDKLIF
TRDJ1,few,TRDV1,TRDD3,TGTGCTCTTGGGGAACGGTCGATTACACCGGCAATACTGGGGATACGATCATACACCGATAAACTCATCTTT,CALGERSITPAILGIRSYTDKLIF
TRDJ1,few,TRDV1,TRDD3,TGTGCTCTTGGGGAACTACTGGGGGCAATCCCGTACACCGATAAACTCATCTTT,CALGELLGAIPYTDKLIF
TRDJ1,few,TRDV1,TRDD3,TGTGCTCTTGGGGAACGTTGGAGACCTCTTGGGGGACACACCGATAAACTCATCTTT,CALGERWRPLGGHTDKLIF
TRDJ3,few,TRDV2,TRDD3,TGTGCCTGTGACACCGAGACATCTCCCTGTACTGGGGGATACGCGAGTTGGTGCTCCTGGGACACCCGACAGATGTTTTTC,CACDTETSPCTGGYASWCSWDTRQMFF
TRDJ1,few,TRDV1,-,TGTGCTCGTGGGAGCTTCCCTCTAGGAGGAGGGAAGGGGGACACCGATAAACTCATCTTT,CARGSFPLGGGKGDTDKLIF
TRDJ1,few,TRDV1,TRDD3,TGTGCTCTTGGGGAGACTACTGGGGGAGGATGTGATAAACTCATCTTT,CALGETTGGGCDKLIF
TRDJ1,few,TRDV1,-,TGTGCTCTTGGGGAACCCCACACACCGCCGCCTAGCGGTACTGGGCGACAGGATAAACTCATCTTT,CALGEPHTPPPSGTGRQDKLIF